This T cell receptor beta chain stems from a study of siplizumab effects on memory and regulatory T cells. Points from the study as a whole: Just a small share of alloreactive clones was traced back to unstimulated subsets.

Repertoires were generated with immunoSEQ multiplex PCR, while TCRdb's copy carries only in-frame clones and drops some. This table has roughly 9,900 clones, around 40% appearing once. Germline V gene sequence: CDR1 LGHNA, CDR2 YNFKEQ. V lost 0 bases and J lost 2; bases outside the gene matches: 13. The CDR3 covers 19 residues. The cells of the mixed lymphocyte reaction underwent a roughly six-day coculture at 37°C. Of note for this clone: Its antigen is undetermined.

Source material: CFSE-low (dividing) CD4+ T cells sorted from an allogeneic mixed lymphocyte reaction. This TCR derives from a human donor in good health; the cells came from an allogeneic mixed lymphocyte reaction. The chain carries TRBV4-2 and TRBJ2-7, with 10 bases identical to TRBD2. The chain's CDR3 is CASSQEATGGLAGAYEQYF. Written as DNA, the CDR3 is TGTGCCAGCAGCCAAGAGGCTACGGGGGGTCTAGCGGGAGCCTACGAGCAGTACTTC.